This T cell receptor beta chain derives from a study of shared clonotypes between healthy human individuals. Method: immunoSEQ multiplex PCR; TCRdb's copy keeps in-frame clones and lacks some. The sample lists millions of clones, more than 85% occurring once. The V gene's germline CDR1 is LGHNT and CDR2 FRNRAP. The ends lost 6 bases at V and 6 bases at J; junction bases unmatched: 0. This CDR3 has 11 amino acids. This clone was seen a single time. The antigen is not known. Study conclusions and caveats: Richness estimates generally favored naive over memory subsets.

Only Caucasian adults living in Nashville, Tennessee made up the donor group. The sequence was obtained from a man younger than 35 in good health. Some clones in this sample may be carry-over from other donors' samples. Sequenced material: naive CD4+ T cells from PBMCs. The subset: CD45RA+ positively selected. This rearrangement joins TRBV12-5 to TRBJ1-1; 8 nucleotides match TRBD1. The CDR3 protein is CASGQGAEAFF. The CDR3 DNA follows: TGTGCTAGTGGACAGGGGGCTGAAGCTTTCTTT.